This TCR beta chain is from a study of cytomegalovirus exposure and HLA in healthy donors. Findings and caveats of the study: Specificity for CMV antigens was confirmed in vitro for three of the CMV-associated chains. HLA allele associations emerged for about 18,000 TCR beta sequences in a later analysis, at 0.05 false discovery rate.

Details on this clone: Its antigen remains unknown.

In the PCR, 60 Vbeta and 13 Jbeta primers were used. Repertoires were generated with immunoSEQ multiplex PCR, while TCRdb's copy carries only in-frame clones and drops some. This repertoire shows about 110,000 clones, around 85% found once; its top ten account for approximately 2%. The TCR was taken from a man aged 35 to 55 in good health and CMV-seronegative. Sequenced sample: PBMCs.

The CDR3 sequence: CASRKDSSYNEQFF. The CDR3 nucleotides read TGTGCCAGCAGAAAAGACAGCTCCTACAATGAGCAGTTCTTC. J is TRBJ2-1 and V is TRBV6-4; the D gene is possibly TRBD1 (5 bases). This CDR3 has 14 residues. Trimming pared 6 bases from V and 0 bases from J, leaving 9 bases between. Germline assignment: CDR1 MRHNA and CDR2 SNTAGT.